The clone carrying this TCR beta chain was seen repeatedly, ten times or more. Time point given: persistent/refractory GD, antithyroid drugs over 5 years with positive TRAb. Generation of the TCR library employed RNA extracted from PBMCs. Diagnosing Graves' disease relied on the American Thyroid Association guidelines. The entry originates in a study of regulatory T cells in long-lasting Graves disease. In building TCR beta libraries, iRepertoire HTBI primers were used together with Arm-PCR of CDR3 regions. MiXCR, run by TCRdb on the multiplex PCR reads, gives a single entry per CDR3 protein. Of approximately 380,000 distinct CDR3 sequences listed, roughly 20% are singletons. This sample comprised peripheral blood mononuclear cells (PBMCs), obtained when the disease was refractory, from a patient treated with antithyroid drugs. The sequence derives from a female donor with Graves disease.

The CDR3 sequence is CASRGSRLAGEQYF. In DNA form, the CDR3 reads TGTGCCAGCCGTGGCTCGAGACTAGCCGGAGAGCAGTACTTC. The chain carries TRBV28 and TRBJ2-7; 7 bases are shared with TRBD2. Germline V gives CDR1 MDHEN, CDR2 SYDVKM. The CDR3 contains 14 residues. V trimming: 8 bases; J trimming: 7 bases; junction bases outside the gene matches: 14.